The next 5 T cell receptor beta chains were all read from a single sample in a study of CD4 T cells in relation to SARS-CoV-2 and coronaviruses. Clones were sequenced by immunoSEQ multiplex PCR, and TCRdb holds only the in-frame ones, with some missing. The sample gives under 20,000 clones, 70% to 85% of which show up once; approximately 31% is in the top ten. CD4+ T cells from unexposed donors were obtained before the COVID-19 pandemic (2011-2018). After ten to eleven days of culture, CD4+ T cells were isolated. These receptors are not linked to any known antigen. Sequenced: CD4+ T cells from PBMCs, cultured in vitro. The receptors shown here come from a human donor in good health.

The chain links TRBV28 to TRBJ2-7; weak D call: TRBD2 (5 bases). Germline V lookup: CDR1 MDHEN, CDR2 SYDVKM. The CDR3 covers 14 residues. V was pared by 8 bases and J by 2 bases, with 16 bases between. Written as DNA, the CDR3 is TGTGCCAGCCGTGAGAGGGCTGGAACCTACGAGCAGTACTTC. Its translation is CASRERAGTYEQYF.

The genes are TRBV12-3 or TRBV12-4 and TRBJ1-1; D is perhaps TRBD1 (6 bases). Trimming took 6 bases from V and 5 from J, leaving 13 bases between them. The CDR3 runs 13 residues. The CDR3 here is CASSLLGGTEAFF. The CDR3 DNA is TGTGCCAGCAGCCTCCTAGGGGGGACTGAAGCTTTCTTT.

In this sample, this clone turned up a few times. This chain connects TRBV3-1 (or the pseudogene TRBV3-2) to TRBJ2-7, with D unclear. This CDR3 is 16 amino acids long. From germline, CDR1 is LGHDT and CDR2 YNNKEL (reference sequence). The ends were cut back, 1 base at V and 0 bases at J, with 13 bases in the middle. This chain's CDR3 is CASSQGSRFASYEQYF. Written as DNA, the CDR3 is TGTGCCAGCAGCCAAGGATCCCGGTTCGCCTCCTACGAGCAGTACTTC.

The chain has TRBV25-1 and TRBJ2-3, with 9 bases lining up with TRBD2. The CDR3 has 18 residues. V trimming: 7 bases; J trimming: 6 bases; junction bases outside the gene matches: 20. In germline, CDR1 is MGHDK, CDR2 SYGVNS. The DNA of the CDR3 is TGTGCCAGCACGGGAGGGATTAGCGGGAGCTCGGTTGGGGATACGCAGTATTTT. This encodes CASTGGISGSSVGDTQYF. Full variable domain (outside the CDR3, taken from reference TRBV25-1 and TRBJ2-3): EADIYQTPRYLVIGTGKKITLECSQTMGHDKMYWYQQDPGMELHLIHYSYGVNSTEKGDLSSESTVSRIRTEHFPLTLESARPSHTSQYLCASTGGISGSSVGDTQYFGPGTRLTVL.

The chain combines TRBV6-4 with TRBJ2-3, with no clear D. The CDR3 has 13 residues. Trimming took 0 bases from V and 6 from J, leaving 7 bases between them. Germline V gene lookup returns CDR1 MRHNA and CDR2 SNTAGT. The CDR3 spells CASSDSETDTQYF. DNA of the CDR3: TGTGCCAGCAGTGACTCAGAGACTGATACGCAGTATTTT.